The T cell receptor (beta chain) described here comes from a study of Ad26.COV2.S vaccination and SARS-CoV-2 variants. General study results and limits: Compared with placebo recipients, vaccine recipients had higher spike-specific TCR breadth.

The treatment was: approximately 18 received Ad26.COV2.S at low or high dose, single or two shots; a few received placebo; per-sample allocation not given. On day 63 after the first injection, vaccine and placebo recipients gave samples. Assay: immunoSEQ multiplex PCR; the TCRdb copy retains only in-frame clones and omits some. The sample lists approximately 420,000 clones, around 85% seen once, with under 4% in the top ten. The CDR3 loop spans 20 amino acids. From germline, CDR1 is SGHVS and CDR2 FQNEAQ. V was cut by 6 bases and J by 2 bases, with 29 bases left in between. To note about this clone: Its antigen is not known.

This chain connects TRBV7-8 to TRBJ2-1; possibly TRBD1 or TRBD2 for D (7 bases each). This specimen was peripheral blood, taken in a trial of Ad26.COV2.S vaccine versus placebo. The TCR sequence derives from a person between 18 and 65 years old who received the Ad26.COV2.S COVID-19 vaccine or a placebo. The CDR3 protein is CASRNDKGAGAIRPYNEQFF. The DNA of the CDR3 is TGTGCCAGCAGGAATGATAAGGGGGCGGGGGCCATCCGACCCTACAATGAGCAGTTCTTC.